The source of this T cell receptor (beta chain) is a study of CXCR3-negative and CXCR3-positive naive CD8 T cells. For the study at large: Total TRB output reached 130 million to 150 million reads, about 1.5 +/- 0.3 million per library. Findings and limits, study-wide: Naive cells that were CXCR3-positive had more hydrophobic TRB CDR3s (compared with CXCR3-negative naive cells). Both naive subsets, CXCR3-negative and CXCR3-positive, displayed similar TRBV-TRBJ usage, unlike memory cells.

CD45RO-CCR7+CD27+CD95- cells counted as naive CD8+ T cells. Remarks on this clonotype: What it recognizes is unknown.

The CDR3 has 14 residues. The germline gives CDR1 WSHSY, CDR2 SAAADI. TRB cDNA was prepared as libraries by UMI-labeled 5' RACE. TCRdb processed the 5' RACE reads again and assigns one entry to each CDR3 protein, with no DNA. The repertoire table contains 4,500 to 5,500 distinct CDR3 sequences. Sequencing input: naive CXCR3+ CD8+ T cells from blood. The sample's subset: CD45RO-CCR7+CD27+CD95- naive CD8+ T cells expressing CXCR3 (TNR3+). The V and J genes are TRBV10-2 and TRBJ1-1. This clonotype was sampled from a human donor in good health. Some clones in this sample may be carry-over from other donors' samples. This chain's CDR3 is CASSEFDSGTEAFF.